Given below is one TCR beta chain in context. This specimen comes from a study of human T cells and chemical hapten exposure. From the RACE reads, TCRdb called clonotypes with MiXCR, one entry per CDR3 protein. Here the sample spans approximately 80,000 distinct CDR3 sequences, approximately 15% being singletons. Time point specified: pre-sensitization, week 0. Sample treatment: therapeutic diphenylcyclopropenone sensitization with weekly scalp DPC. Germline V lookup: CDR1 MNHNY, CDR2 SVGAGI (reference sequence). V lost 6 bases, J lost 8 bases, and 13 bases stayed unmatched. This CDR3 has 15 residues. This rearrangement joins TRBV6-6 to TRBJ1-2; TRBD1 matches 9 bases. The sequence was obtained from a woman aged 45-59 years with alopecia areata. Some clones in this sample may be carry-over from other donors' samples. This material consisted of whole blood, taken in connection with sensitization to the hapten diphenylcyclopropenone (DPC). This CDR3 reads CASRPTDRGDAGYTF. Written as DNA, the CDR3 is TGTGCCAGCAGACCAACGGACAGGGGTGACGCGGGCTACACCTTC.